The 10 T cell receptor beta chains below all came from one sample that was sequenced in a study of human versus mouse CDR3 diversity and MHC coevolution. Only in-frame clones appear in the TCRdb table, and some are missing; sequencing was by immunoSEQ multiplex PCR. The sample carries around 77,000 clones, 85% to 95% recorded once. Sequenced material: naive CD4+ T cells from blood. Subset noted: CD45RO-negative CD62L-positive naive CD4 T cells. Receptors originate from a person between 25 and 70 years old in good health.

V is TRBV10-3 and J is TRBJ1-1, with D perhaps TRBD1 (6 bases). The CDR3 has 15 residues. Trimming removed 4 bases from V and 0 bases from J, with 12 bases in between. Germline V gene sequence: CDR1 ENHRY, CDR2 SYGVKD. The CDR3 DNA follows: TGTGCCATCAGTGGGCCGAGGGGGATGAACACTGAAGCTTTCTTT. It encodes CAISGPRGMNTEAFF.

CDR3 nucleotide sequence: TGTGCCAGCAGCTTAGGGTCCAGCGGGAGGTACGGGGAGCTGTTTTTT. Protein: CASSLGSSGRYGELFF. The chain is built from TRBV7-8 and TRBJ2-2, with 9 bases aligning to TRBD2. The V and J ends lost 1 base and 7 bases, in that order; junction bases with no gene match: 7. The CDR3 contains 16 residues. Germline V lookup: CDR1 SGHVS, CDR2 FQNEAQ.

The chain recombines TRBV5-1 with TRBJ2-7; D unclear. Looked up from germline, CDR1 is SGHRS and CDR2 is YFSETQ. Trimming cost V 5 bases and J 0 bases, with 12 bases left between them. CDR3 length: 14 residues. CDR3 sequence reads: CASRYDWSSYEQYF. CDR3 DNA: TGCGCCAGCAGATATGACTGGAGCTCCTACGAGCAGTACTTC.

CDR3 protein: CASSESRRARFF. The CDR3 DNA follows: TGCGCCAGCAGTGAGTCGAGGCGGGCCAGGTTCTTC. The chain recombines TRBV10-1 with TRBJ2-1; possible D gene TRBD2, 5 bases. This CDR3 region has 12 residues. From germline, CDR1 is WNHNN and CDR2 SYGVQD (reference sequence). The V end was cut by 0 bases, the J end by 15 bases, with 12 bases between.

The chain combines TRBV19 with TRBJ1-2; D is unresolved. V lost 2 bases, J lost 1 base, and 8 bases lay in between. The germline V gene encodes CDR1 LNHDA and CDR2 SQIVND (reference sequence). This CDR3 spans 14 amino acids. The CDR3 DNA reads TGTGCCAGTAGTATACCGGGAATTAACTATGGCTACACCTTC. Translating it yields CASSIPGINYGYTF.

This chain joins TRBV7-9 and TRBJ2-1; no definite D call. The germline V and J ends were trimmed by 1 base and 0 bases, with 13 bases remaining between them. Germline V gene data show CDR1 as SEHNR and CDR2 as FQNEAQ (reference sequence). The CDR3 consists of 17 residues. CDR3 loop: CASSLVFGPSSYNEQFF. As DNA, the CDR3 is TGTGCCAGCAGCTTAGTGTTTGGGCCAAGCTCCTACAATGAGCAGTTCTTC.

The gene calls are TRBV6-6 and TRBJ2-7; 7 positions agree with TRBD1. The CDR3 covers 15 residues. V lost 0 bases, J lost 2 bases, and 4 bases stayed unmatched. From germline, CDR1 is MNHNY and CDR2 SVGAGI (reference sequence). The CDR3, as DNA: TGTGCCAGCAGTTACTCGATCGACAGGGCCTACGAGCAGTACTTC. Its protein product is CASSYSIDRAYEQYF.

V and J are TRBV7-9 and TRBJ2-7, with D unresolved. Trimming shortened V by 1 base and J by 2 bases, and 6 bases separated the two germline ends. The CDR3 runs to 13 residues. Germline V gives CDR1 SEHNR, CDR2 FQNEAQ (reference sequence). DNA of the CDR3: TGTGCCAGCAGCTTAGATCAGACCTACGAGCAGTACTTC. Translation gives CASSLDQTYEQYF.

V gene TRBV21-1 combines with J gene TRBJ2-3; the listed D gene, TRBD2, was not tested against the DNA. TRBV21-1 corresponds to a pseudogene. This CDR3 has 15 residues. Here the CDR3 reads CASEGGRAHEDTQYF. The CDR3 DNA follows: TGTGCCAGCGAAGGGGGGAGGGCCCATGAGGATACGCAGTATTTT.

The CDR3 region is CASRAGRRGAEAFF. CDR3 coding DNA: TGTGCCAGCCGTGCTGGCCGCAGGGGGGCTGAAGCTTTCTTT. The rearrangement uses TRBV7-2 and TRBJ1-1; 7 bases line up with TRBD1. J was trimmed by 6 bases and V by 8 bases; bases with no gene match: 12. The CDR3 is made up of 14 amino acids. Germline CDR1 is SGHTA and CDR2 is FQGNSA.